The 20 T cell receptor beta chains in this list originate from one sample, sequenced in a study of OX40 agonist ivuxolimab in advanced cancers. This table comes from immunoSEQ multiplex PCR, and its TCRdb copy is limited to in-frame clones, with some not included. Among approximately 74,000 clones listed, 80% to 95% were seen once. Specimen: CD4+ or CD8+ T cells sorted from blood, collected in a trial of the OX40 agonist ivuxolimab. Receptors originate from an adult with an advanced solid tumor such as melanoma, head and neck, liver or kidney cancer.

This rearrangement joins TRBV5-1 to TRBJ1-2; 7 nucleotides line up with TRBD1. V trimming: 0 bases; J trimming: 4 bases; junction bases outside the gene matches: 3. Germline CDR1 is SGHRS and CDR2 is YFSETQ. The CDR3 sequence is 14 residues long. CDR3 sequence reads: CASSLEGQSYGYTF. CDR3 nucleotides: TGCGCCAGCAGCTTGGAGGGACAGAGCTATGGCTACACCTTC.

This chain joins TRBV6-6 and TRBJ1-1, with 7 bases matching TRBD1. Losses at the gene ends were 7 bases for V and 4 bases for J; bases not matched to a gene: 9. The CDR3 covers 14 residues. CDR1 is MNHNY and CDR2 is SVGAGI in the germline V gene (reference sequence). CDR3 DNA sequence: TGTGCCAGCAACAAAGGACAGGTGGGCACTGAAGCTTTCTTT. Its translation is CASNKGQVGTEAFF.

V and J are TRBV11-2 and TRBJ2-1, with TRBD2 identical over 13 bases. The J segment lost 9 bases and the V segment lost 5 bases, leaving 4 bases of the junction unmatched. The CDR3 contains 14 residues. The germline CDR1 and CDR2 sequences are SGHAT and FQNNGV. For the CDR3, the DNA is TGTGCCAGCAGCCCCGGACTAGCGGGAGTTGAGCAGTTCTTC. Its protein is CASSPGLAGVEQFF. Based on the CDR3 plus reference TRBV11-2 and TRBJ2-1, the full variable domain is EAGVAQSPRYKIIEKRQSVAFWCNPISGHATLYWYQQILGQGPKLLIQFQNNGVVDDSQLPKDRFSAERLKGVDSTLKIQPAKLEDSAVYLCASSPGLAGVEQFFGPGTRLTVL.

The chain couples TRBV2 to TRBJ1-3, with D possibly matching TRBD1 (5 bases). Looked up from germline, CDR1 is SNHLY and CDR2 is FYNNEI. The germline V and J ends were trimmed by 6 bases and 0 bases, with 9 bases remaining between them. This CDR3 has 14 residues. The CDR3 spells CASRMDNSGNTIYF. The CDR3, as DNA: TGTGCCAGCAGGATGGACAACTCTGGAAACACCATATATTTT.

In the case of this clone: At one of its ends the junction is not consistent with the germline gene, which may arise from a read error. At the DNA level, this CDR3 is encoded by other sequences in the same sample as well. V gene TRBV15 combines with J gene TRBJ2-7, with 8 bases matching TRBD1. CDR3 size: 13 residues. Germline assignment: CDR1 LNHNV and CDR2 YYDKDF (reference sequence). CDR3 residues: CATSRKTGDEQYF. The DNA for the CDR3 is TGTGCCACCAGCAGAAAGACAGGGGACGAGCAGTACTTT.

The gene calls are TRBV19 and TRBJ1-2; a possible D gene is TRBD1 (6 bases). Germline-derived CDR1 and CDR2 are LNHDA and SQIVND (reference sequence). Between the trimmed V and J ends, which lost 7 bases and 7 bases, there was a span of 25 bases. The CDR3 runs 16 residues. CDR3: CASTLNPAGVNLGYTF. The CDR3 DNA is TGTGCCAGTACCCTCAACCCGGCAGGGGTTAATCTTGGCTACACCTTC.

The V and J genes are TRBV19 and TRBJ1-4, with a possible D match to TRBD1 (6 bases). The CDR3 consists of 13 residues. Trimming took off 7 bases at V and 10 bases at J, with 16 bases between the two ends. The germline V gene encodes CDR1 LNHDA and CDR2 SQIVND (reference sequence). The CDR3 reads CASTNREVGKLFF. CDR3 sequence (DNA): TGTGCCAGTACCAACAGGGAAGTCGGAAAACTGTTTTTT.

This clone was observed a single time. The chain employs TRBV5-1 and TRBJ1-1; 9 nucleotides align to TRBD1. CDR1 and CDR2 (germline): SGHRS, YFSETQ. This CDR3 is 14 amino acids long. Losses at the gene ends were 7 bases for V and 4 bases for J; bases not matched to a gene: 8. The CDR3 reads CASWPGQGATEAFF. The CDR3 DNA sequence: TGCGCCAGCTGGCCGGGACAGGGTGCCACTGAAGCTTTCTTT.

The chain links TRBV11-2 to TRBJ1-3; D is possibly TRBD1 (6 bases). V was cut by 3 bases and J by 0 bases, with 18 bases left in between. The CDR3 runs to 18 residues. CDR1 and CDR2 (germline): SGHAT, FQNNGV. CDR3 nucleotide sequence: TGTGCCAGCAGCTTCCGGGACATAAAATCGAGCTCTGGAAACACCATATATTTT. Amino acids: CASSFRDIKSSSGNTIYF.

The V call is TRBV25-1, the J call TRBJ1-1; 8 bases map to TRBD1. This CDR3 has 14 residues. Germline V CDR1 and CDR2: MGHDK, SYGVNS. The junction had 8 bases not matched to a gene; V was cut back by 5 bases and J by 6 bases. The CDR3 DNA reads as TGTGCCAGCAGTAAAATACAGGGGGGGGCTGAAGCTTTCTTT. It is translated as CASSKIQGGAEAFF.

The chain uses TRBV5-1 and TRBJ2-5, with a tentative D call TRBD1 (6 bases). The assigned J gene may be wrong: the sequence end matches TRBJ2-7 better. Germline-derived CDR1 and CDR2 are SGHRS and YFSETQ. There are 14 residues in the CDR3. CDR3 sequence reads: CASSGRDTVREQYF. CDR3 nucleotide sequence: TGCGCCAGCAGCGGCCGGGACACAGTTCGCGAGCAGTACTTC.

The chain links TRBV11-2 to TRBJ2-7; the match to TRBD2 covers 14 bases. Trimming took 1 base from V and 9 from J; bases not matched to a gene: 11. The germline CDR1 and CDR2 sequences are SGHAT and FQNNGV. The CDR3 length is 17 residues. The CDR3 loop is CASSLGEVTSGRVVQYF. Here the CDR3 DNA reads TGTGCCAGCAGCTTAGGGGAGGTGACTAGCGGGAGGGTTGTGCAGTACTTC.

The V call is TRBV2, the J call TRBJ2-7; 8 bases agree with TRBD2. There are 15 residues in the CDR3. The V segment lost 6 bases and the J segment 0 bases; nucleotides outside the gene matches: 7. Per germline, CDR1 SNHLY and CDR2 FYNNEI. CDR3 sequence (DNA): TGTGCCAGCAGAGAGCTAGCGGGTCCCTCCTACGAGCAGTACTTC. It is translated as CASRELAGPSYEQYF.

CDR3 DNA sequence: TGTGCCAGCGACCAGCGGGGCACTTCTCGGGACCTTGAGCAGTTCTTC. It codes for CASDQRGTSRDLEQFF. This chain joins TRBV28 and TRBJ2-1; 7 bases align to TRBD2. With 8 bases clipped from V and 9 bases from J, the junction kept 19 bases outside the gene matches. This CDR3 comprises 16 residues. Germline loops: CDR1 MDHEN, CDR2 SYDVKM.

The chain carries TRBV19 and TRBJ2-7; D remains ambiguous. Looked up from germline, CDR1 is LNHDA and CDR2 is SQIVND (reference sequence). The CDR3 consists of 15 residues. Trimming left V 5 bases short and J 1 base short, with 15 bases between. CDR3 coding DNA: TGTGCCAGTAGTCCCGGGCCGTCGGAATCCTACGAGCAGTACTTC. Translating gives CASSPGPSESYEQYF.

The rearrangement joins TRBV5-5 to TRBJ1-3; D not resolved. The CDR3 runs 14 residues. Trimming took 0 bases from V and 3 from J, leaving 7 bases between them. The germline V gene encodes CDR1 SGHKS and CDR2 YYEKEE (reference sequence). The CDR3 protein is CASSLVTVGNTIYF. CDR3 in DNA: TGTGCCAGCAGCTTGGTGACGGTTGGAAACACCATATATTTT.

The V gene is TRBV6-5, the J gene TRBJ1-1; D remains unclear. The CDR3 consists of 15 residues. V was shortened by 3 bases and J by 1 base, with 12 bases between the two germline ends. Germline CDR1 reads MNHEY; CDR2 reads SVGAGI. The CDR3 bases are TGTGCCAGCAGTTATACTGACACCTCGAACACTGAAGCTTTCTTT. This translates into CASSYTDTSNTEAFF.

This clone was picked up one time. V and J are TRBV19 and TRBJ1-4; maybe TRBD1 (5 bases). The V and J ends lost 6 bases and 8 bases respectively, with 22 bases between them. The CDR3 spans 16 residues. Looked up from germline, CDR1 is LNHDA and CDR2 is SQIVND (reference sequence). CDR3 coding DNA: TGTGCCAGTAGAAAGGGGTTCGGGGCGGTGGGGGAAAAACTGTTTTTT. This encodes CASRKGFGAVGEKLFF.

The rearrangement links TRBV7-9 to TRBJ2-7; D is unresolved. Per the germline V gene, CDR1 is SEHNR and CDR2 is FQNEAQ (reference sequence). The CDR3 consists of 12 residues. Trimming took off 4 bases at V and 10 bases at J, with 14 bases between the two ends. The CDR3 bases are TGTGCCAGCAGCTCCTATAGTGGGCGACAGTACTTC. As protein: CASSSYSGRQYF.

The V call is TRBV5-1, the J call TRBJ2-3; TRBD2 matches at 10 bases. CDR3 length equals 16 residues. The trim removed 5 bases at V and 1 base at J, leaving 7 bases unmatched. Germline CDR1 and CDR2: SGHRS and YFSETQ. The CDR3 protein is CASRKDLAGGTDTQYF. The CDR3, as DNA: TGCGCCAGCAGGAAAGATCTAGCGGGAGGCACAGATACGCAGTATTTT.